This T cell receptor (beta chain) was recovered during a study of cytomegalovirus exposure and HLA in healthy donors. The study's findings and limits: Per published reports, the classifier diagnosed cytomegalovirus status with high specificity and sensitivity. In a later analysis, across HLA loci, associated TCR counts were highest for DRB1, lowest for HLA-C.

Details on this clone: The antigen is not known.

Among the donors, all were healthy bone marrow donors. Likely unrecorded immune exposures existed in these nominally healthy donors. V lost 0 bases, J lost 2 bases, and 9 bases lay in between. Germline CDR1 SGDLS, CDR2 YYNGEE. The CDR3 contains 14 residues. The study ran its PCR with 60 Vbeta and 13 Jbeta primers. Profiling relied on immunoSEQ multiplex PCR, and the TCRdb table lists in-frame clones only, not all of them. The table has over 150,000 clones, 75% to 80% seen once; the top ten hold roughly 2.6%. The sequenced sample was PBMCs. This TCR was recovered from a woman in her thirties or forties in good health and CMV-seropositive. V gene TRBV9 combines with J gene TRBJ2-7; TRBD2 is a possible D gene (5 bases). The DNA for the CDR3 is TGTGCCAGCAGCGTAGAAGACTACCCCTACGAGCAGTACTTC. It translates to CASSVEDYPYEQYF. The full variable domain, in which reference TRBV9 and TRBJ2-7 provide the parts outside the CDR3, is DSGVTQTPKHLITATGQRVTLRCSPRSGDLSVYWYQQSLDQGLQFLIQYYNGEERAKGNILERFSAQQFPDLHSELNLSSLELGDSALYFCASSVEDYPYEQYFGPGTRLTVT.